These 8 T cell receptor beta chains came from one sample sequenced in a study of blood T cells in healthy people across ages. Sample-barcoded 5' priming and a J-beta primer mix drove a second PCR of about 6 to 12 cycles. TCRdb analysed the 5' RACE reads with MiXCR anew, one entry per CDR3 protein. Among about 1,800,000 distinct CDR3 sequences listed, roughly 28% were seen once. The sequencing input was blood. The receptors come from a woman aged 25 to 39 in good health.

This clonotype was seen more than once but under ten times. This chain connects TRBV5-4 to TRBJ1-2; no reliable D call. Germline CDR1 SGHNT, CDR2 YYREEE (reference sequence). The CDR3 contains 15 residues. The V and J ends lost 2 bases and 4 bases respectively, with 15 bases between them. CDR3 in amino acids: CASSLKDGITYGYTF. The CDR3, as DNA: TGTGCCAGCAGCTTAAAGGACGGGATCACCTATGGCTACACCTTC.

This clonotype was seen ten or more times. The chain carries TRBV7-9 and TRBJ2-7, with 8 bases that match TRBD2. The CDR3 extends over 14 amino acids. The germline gives CDR1 SEHNR, CDR2 FQNEAQ (reference sequence). V dropped 4 bases and J dropped 4; count of bases not matched to a gene: 6. The CDR3 sequence is CASSSLAEGYEQYF. The CDR3 bases are TGTGCCAGCAGCTCACTAGCGGAGGGGTACGAGCAGTACTTC.

The chain has TRBV3-1 and TRBJ2-1; D uncertain. This CDR3 spans 12 amino acids. Germline assignment: CDR1 LGHDT and CDR2 YNNKEL (reference sequence). Deletions cut 1 base from V and 10 bases from J, with 8 bases between. The CDR3 region has the DNA TGTGCCAGCAGCCAAGTCCCTTGGGAGCAGTTCTTC. Residues: CASSQVPWEQFF.

There are many counts of this clonotype. The chain uses TRBV9 and TRBJ1-5, with D perhaps matching TRBD1 (6 bases). The V and J ends lost 0 bases and 3 bases respectively, with 10 bases between them. This CDR3 region has 15 residues. Germline CDR1 and CDR2: SGDLS and YYNGEE. The CDR3 bases are TGTGCCAGCAGCGTAGGGGGGCTCTCCAATCAGCCCCAGCATTTT. This encodes CASSVGGLSNQPQHF.

This clonotype appeared a few times. The chain is built from TRBV7-9 and TRBJ2-6; tentatively, D is TRBD2 (6 bases). V was pared by 4 bases and J by 2 bases, with 18 bases between. CDR1 is SEHNR, CDR2 FQNEAQ, per germline (reference sequence). The CDR3 sequence is 18 residues long. The CDR3 loop is CASSSGAITNPGANVLTF. The DNA of the CDR3 is TGTGCCAGCAGCTCGGGAGCGATCACTAACCCTGGGGCCAACGTCCTGACTTTC.

In this sample, this clonotype turned up many times. As DNA, the CDR3 is TGCAGTGCTAGAGGCGGGGGCACAGGGGAGACCCAGTACTTC. Translation: CSARGGGTGETQYF. This chain joins TRBV20-1 and TRBJ2-5, with D perhaps matching TRBD2 (7 bases). CDR1 is DFQATT, CDR2 SNEGSKA, per germline (reference sequence). The V end lost 1 base, the J end lost 5 bases, and 14 bases lay between the germline ends. This CDR3 is built from 14 residues.

Worth noting for this clonotype: One junction end does not reproduce the germline sequence, and a read error may be involved. This chain uses TRBV7-8 with TRBJ2-7; no definite D call. The CDR3 runs to 12 residues. Germline V CDR1 and CDR2: SGHVS, FQNEAQ. The CDR3 DNA reads TGTGCCAGCAGCGCAAGCTCCTACGAGCGGTACTTC. Its translation: CASSASSYERYF.

J is TRBJ1-6 and V is TRBV28; no clear D gene. Trimming took 3 bases from V and 8 from J, leaving 11 bases between them. CDR1 is MDHEN, CDR2 SYDVKM, per germline. This CDR3 has 14 residues. CDR3 residues: CASSFRAAYSPLHF. Here the CDR3 DNA reads TGTGCCAGCAGTTTTAGGGCAGCCTATTCACCCCTCCACTTT.